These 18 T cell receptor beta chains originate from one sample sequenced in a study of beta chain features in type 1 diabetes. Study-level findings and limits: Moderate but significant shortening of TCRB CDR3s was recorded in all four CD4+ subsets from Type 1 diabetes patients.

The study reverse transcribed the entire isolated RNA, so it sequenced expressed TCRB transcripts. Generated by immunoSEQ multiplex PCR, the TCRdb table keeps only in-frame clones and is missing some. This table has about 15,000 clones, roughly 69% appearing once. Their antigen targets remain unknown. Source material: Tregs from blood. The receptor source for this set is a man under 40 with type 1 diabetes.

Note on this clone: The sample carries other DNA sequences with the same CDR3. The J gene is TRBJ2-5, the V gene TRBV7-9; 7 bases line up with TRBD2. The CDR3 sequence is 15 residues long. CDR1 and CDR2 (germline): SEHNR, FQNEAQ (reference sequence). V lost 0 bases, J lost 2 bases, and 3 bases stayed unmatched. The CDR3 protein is CASSLARGGQETQYF. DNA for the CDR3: TGTGCCAGCAGCTTAGCGCGGGGAGGGCAAGAGACCCAGTACTTC.

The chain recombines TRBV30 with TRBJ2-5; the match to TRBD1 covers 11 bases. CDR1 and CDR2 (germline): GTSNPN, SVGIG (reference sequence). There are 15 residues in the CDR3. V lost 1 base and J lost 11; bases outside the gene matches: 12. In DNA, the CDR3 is TGTGCCTGGAGTGGGATCGGACAGGGGGCGGTTGAGCAGTACTTC. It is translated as CAWSGIGQGAVEQYF.

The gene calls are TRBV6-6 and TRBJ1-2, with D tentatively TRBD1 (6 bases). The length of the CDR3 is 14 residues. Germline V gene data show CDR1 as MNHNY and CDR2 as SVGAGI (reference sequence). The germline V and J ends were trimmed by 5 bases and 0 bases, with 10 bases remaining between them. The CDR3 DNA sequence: TGTGCCAGCAGTCCCCAGGGGACTAACTATGGCTACACCTTC. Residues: CASSPQGTNYGYTF.

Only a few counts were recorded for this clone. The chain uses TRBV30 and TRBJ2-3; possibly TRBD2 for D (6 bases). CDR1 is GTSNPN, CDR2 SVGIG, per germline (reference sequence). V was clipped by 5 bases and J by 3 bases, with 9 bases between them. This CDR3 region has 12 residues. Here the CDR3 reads CAWGGSTDTQYF. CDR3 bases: TGTGCCTGGGGGGGGAGTACAGATACGCAGTATTTT.

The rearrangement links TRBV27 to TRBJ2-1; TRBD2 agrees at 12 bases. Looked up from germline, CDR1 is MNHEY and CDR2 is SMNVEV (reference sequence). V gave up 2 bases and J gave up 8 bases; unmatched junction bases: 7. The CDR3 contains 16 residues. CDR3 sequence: CASSLGLAGGPHEQFF. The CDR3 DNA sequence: TGTGCCAGCAGTTTAGGTCTAGCGGGAGGGCCCCATGAGCAGTTCTTC.

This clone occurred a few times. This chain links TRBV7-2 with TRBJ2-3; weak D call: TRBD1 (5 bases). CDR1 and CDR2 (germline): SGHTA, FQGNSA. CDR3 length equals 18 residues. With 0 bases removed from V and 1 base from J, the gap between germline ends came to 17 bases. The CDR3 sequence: CASSLALGTGHRTDTQYF. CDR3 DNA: TGTGCCAGCAGCTTAGCGCTTGGTACAGGACATCGCACAGATACGCAGTATTTT.

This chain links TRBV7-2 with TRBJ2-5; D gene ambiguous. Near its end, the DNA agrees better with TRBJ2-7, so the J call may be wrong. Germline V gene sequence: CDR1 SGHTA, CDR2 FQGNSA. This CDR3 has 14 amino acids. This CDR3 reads CASSRLGPFYEQYF. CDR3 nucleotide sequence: TGTGCCAGCAGCCGCCTCGGTCCCTTCTACGAGCAGTACTTC.

CDR3 DNA: TGTGCCAGCAGTTACTCGGGACAGGGGGCAAATGAGCAGTTCTTC. It codes for CASSYSGQGANEQFF. The V call is TRBV6-5, the J call TRBJ2-1, with 12 bases fitting TRBD1. The germline V gene has CDR1 MNHEY and CDR2 SVGAGI. The CDR3 extends over 15 amino acids. The J segment lost 7 bases and the V segment lost 0 bases, leaving 1 base of the junction unmatched.

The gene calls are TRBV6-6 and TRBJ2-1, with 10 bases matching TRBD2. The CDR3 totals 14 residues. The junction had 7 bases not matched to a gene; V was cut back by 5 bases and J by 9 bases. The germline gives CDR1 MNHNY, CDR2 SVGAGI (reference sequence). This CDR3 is CASSDSGRPGEQFF. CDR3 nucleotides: TGTGCCAGCAGTGATAGCGGGAGGCCAGGTGAGCAGTTCTTC.

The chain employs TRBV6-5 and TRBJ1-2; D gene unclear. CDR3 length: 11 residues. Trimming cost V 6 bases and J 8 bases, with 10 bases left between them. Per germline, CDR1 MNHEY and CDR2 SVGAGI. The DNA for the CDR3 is TGTGCCAGCAGGACCGGGGAAGGCTACACCTTC. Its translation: CASRTGEGYTF.

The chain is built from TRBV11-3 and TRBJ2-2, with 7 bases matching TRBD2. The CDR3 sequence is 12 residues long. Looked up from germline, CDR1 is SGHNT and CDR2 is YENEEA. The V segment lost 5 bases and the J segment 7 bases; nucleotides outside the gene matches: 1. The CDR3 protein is CASSREDGELFF. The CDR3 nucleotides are TGTGCCAGCAGCCGGGAGGACGGGGAGCTGTTTTTT.

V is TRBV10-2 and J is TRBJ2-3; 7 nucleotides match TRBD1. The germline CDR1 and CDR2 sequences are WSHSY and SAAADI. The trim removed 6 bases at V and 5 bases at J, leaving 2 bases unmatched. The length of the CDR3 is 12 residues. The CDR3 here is CASSQGVDTQYF. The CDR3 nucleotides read TGCGCCAGCAGCCAGGGGGTAGATACGCAGTATTTT.

CDR3 coding DNA: TGCGCCAGCAGCTTTAGTCAAGACAATGAGCAGTTCTTC. Protein product: CASSFSQDNEQFF. This chain uses TRBV5-1 with TRBJ2-1; no clear D gene. Germline V gene lookup returns CDR1 SGHRS and CDR2 YFSETQ. The length of the CDR3 is 13 residues. With 2 bases removed from V and 5 bases from J, the gap between germline ends came to 8 bases.

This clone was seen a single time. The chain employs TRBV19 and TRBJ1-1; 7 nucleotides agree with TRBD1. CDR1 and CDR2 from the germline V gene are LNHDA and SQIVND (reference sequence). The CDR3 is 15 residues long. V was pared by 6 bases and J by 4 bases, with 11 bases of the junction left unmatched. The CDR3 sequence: CASRPQRGGGTEAFF. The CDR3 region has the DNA TGTGCCAGTAGGCCCCAAAGAGGGGGCGGCACTGAAGCTTTCTTT.

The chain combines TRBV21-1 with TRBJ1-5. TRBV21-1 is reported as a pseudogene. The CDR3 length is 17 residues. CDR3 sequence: CASSHSLATLAHQPQHF. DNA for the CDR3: TGTGCCAGCAGTCACTCGCTAGCTACATTGGCACATCAGCCCCAGCATTTT.

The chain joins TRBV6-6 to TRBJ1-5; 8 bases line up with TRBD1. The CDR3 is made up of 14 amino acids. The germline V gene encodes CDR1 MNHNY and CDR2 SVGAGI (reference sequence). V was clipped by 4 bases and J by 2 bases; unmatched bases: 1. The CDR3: CASSLGQGNQPQHF. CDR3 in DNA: TGTGCCAGCAGTTTGGGACAGGGCAATCAGCCCCAGCATTTT.

The CDR3 region is CASSPGLADTDTQYF. Here the CDR3 DNA reads TGTGCCAGCAGTCCCGGACTAGCGGACACAGATACGCAGTATTTT. The chain carries TRBV7-9 and TRBJ2-3; 10 positions match TRBD2. The CDR3 sequence is 15 residues long. The V segment lost 6 bases and the J segment 2 bases; nucleotides outside the gene matches: 5. The germline gives CDR1 SEHNR, CDR2 FQNEAQ (reference sequence).

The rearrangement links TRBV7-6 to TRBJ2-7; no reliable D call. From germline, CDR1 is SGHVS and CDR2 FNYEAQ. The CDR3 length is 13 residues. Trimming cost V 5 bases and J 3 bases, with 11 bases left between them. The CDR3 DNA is TGTGCCAGCAGCAGAGGAACTTACTACGAGCAGTACTTC. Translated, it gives CASSRGTYYEQYF.